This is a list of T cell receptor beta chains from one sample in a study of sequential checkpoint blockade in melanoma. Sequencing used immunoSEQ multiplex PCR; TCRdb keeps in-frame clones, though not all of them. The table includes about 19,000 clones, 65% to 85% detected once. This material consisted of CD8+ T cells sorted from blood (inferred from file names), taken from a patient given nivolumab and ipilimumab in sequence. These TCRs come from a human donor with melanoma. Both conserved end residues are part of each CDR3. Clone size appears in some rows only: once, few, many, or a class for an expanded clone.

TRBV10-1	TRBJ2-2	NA	CASGQGAGGELFF
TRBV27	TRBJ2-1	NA	CASSPAAGLAVREQFF
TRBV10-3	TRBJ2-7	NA	CAISDGKLAYREQYF
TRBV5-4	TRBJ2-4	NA	CANPVGGKNIQYF
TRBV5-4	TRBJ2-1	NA	CASRLGTSGLSSYNEQFF
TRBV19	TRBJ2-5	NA	CASSTRGQETQYF
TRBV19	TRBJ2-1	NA	CASSISAGHLSSYNEQFF
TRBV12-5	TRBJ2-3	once	CASGLNILAEPTDTQYF
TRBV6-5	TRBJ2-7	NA	CASSQGTGGEQYF
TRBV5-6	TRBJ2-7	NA	CASSPQGSYEQYF
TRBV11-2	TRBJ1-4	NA	CASSWQKGQGEEKLFF
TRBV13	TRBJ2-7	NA	CASSLNGLAGGLHEQYF
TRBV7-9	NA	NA	CASSLASPRSSSYEQYF
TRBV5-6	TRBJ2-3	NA	CASSLVAGTFSSTDTQYF
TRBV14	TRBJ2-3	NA	CASSQDAMADTQYF
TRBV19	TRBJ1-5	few	CASSKGPQPQHF
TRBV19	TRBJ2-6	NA	CATTTITVQGNSGANVLTF
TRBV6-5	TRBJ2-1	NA	CASSYLAGLYREQFF
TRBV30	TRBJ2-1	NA	CAWKVASGYNEQFF
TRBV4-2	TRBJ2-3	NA	CASSHYRTRGSSDTQYF
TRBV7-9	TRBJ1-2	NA	CASSLATGEVGYGYTF
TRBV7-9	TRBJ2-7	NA	CASSFSEGQLYEQYF
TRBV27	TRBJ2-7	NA	CASSLSIVGSSGRAYEQYF
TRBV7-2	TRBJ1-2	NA	CASSSDRAHGYTF
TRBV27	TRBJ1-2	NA	CASSFRQGTPYGYTF
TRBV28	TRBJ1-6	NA	CASSQRRRVSNSPLHF
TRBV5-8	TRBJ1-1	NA	CASSWRGRDTEAFF
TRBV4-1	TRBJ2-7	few	CASSQDYGRVGSYEQYF
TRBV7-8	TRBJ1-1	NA	CASSLGAANKASASTEAFF
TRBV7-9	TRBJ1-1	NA	CASSLVVTNTEAFF
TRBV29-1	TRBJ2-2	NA	CSVKAGGLTGELFF
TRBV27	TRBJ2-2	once	CASSFRRTRELFF
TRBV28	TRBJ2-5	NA	CASSQQGGETQYF
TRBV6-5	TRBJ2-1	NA	CASSTNQGTNEQFF
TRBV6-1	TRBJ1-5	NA	CASGESVGAHYSNQPQHF
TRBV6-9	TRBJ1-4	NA	CASSHPLWSFNEKLFF
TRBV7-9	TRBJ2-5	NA	CASSFEGAQETQYF
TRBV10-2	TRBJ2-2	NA	CASTGTLNTGELFF
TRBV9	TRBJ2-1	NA	CASSPPRGAGPAEQFF
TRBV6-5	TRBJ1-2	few	CASAPTGGTNYGYTF
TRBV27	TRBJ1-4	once	CASTYTGDIGEKLFF